In its sample, the clone carrying this T cell receptor (beta chain) was seen once. The protocol was immunoSEQ multiplex PCR, while the TCRdb copy is restricted to in-frame clones and leaves out a portion. The sample carries tens of thousands of clones, around 90% recorded once. This record belongs to a study of OX40 agonist ivuxolimab in advanced cancers. V was cut by 7 bases and J by 1 base, with 17 bases left in between. This CDR3 has 15 residues. The germline CDR1 and CDR2 sequences are MNHNY and SVGAGI (reference sequence). This TCR was sampled from an adult with an advanced solid tumor such as melanoma, head and neck, liver or kidney cancer. Sequenced here: CD4+ or CD8+ T cells sorted from blood, sampled in a trial of the OX40 agonist ivuxolimab. This chain joins TRBV6-6 and TRBJ2-7, with TRBD2 as a possible D gene (5 bases). CDR3: CASKLNLGLSYEQYF. CDR3 coding DNA: TGTGCCAGCAAGCTAAACCTCGGACTGTCCTACGAGCAGTACTTC.